This paragraph reports one T cell receptor beta chain. This sample is part of a study of identifying expanded T cells in peripheral blood. After removal of 5 bases from V and 3 bases from J, the junction contained 4 bases not matched to a gene. CDR3 length: 13 amino acids. Germline loops: CDR1 MNHEY, CDR2 SVGAGI. Libraries were prepared by immunoSEQ multiplex PCR; TCRdb keeps only in-frame clonotypes and omits some of them. The sample has about 86,000 clones; around 83% are singletons. The chain employs TRBV6-5 and TRBJ2-7; 7 nucleotides agree with TRBD1. The sequenced sample consisted of blood. The receptor was isolated from a person between 18 and 70 years old in good health. CDR3 nucleotides: TGTGCCAGCAGTCCGGGGACAGTCTACGAGCAGTACTTC. Encoded protein: CASSPGTVYEQYF.